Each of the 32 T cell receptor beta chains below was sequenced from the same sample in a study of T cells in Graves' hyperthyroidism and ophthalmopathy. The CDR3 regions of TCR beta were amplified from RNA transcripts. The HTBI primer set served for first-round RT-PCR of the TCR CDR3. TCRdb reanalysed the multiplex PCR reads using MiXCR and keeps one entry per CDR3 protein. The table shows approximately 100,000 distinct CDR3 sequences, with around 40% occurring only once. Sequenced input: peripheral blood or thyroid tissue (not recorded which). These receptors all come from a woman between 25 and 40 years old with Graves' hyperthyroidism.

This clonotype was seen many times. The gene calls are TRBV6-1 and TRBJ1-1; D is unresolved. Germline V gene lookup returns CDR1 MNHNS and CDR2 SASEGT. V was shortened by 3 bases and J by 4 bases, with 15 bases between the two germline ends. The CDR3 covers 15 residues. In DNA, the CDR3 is TGTGCCAGCAGTGACAGACTCCTCCGAGGCACTGAAGCTTTCTTT. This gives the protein CASSDRLLRGTEAFF.

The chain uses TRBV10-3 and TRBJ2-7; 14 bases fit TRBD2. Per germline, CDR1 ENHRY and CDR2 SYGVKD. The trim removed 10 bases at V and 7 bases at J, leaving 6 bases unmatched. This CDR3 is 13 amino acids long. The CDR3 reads CARLAGGPGEQYF. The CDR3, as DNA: TGTGCCAGACTAGCGGGAGGGCCTGGGGAGCAGTACTTC.

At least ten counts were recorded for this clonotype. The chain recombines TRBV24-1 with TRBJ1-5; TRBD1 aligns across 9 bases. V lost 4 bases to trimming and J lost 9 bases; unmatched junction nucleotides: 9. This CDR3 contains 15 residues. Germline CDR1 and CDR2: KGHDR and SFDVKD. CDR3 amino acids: CATSEGGQGRRPQHF. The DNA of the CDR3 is TGTGCCACCAGTGAAGGAGGACAGGGGCGAAGGCCCCAGCATTTT.

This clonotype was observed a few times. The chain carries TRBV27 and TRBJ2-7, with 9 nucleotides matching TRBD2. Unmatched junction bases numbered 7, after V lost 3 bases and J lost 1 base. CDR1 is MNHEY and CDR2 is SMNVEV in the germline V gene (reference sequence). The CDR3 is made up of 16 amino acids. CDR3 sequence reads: CASSFSRGRASYEQYF. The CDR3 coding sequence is TGTGCCAGCAGTTTTTCTCGCGGGAGGGCTTCCTACGAGCAGTACTTC.

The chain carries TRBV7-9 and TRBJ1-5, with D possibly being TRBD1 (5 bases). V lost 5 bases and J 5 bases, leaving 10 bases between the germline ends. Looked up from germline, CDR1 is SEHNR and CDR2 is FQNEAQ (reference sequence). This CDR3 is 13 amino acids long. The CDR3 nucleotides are TGTGCCAGCAGCCCGGGACCACATCAGCCCCAGCATTTT. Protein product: CASSPGPHQPQHF.

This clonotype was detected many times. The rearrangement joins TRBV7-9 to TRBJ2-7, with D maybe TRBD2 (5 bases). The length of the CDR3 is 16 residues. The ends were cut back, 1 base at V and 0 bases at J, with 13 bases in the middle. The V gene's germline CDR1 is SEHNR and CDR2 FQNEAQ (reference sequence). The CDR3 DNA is TGTGCCAGCAGCTTAGGTCAGCAGCGGTCCTCCTACGAGCAGTACTTC. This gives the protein CASSLGQQRSSYEQYF.

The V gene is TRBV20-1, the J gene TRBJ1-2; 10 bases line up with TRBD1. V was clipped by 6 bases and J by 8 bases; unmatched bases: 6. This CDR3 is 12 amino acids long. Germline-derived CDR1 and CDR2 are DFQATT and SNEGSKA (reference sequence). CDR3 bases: TGCAGTGCGACAGGGGGCGCAGGCGGCTACACCTTC. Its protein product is CSATGGAGGYTF.

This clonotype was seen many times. As DNA, the CDR3 is TGTGCCAGCAGTTACGATGCCTATCAGCCCCAGCATTTT. Protein product: CASSYDAYQPQHF. The V gene is TRBV6-6, the J gene TRBJ1-5; D gene unclear. V lost 2 bases and J lost 5, with 7 bases in between. The CDR3 extends over 13 amino acids. CDR1 is MNHNY and CDR2 is SVGAGI in the germline V gene (reference sequence).

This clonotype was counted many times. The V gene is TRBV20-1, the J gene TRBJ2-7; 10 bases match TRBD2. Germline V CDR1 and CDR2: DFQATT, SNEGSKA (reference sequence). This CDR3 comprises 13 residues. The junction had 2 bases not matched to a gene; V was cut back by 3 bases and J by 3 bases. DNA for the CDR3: TGCAGTGCTAGGAGCGGGAGGGGCTACGAGCAGTACTTC. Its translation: CSARSGRGYEQYF.

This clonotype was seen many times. CDR3 coding DNA: TGTGCCAGCAGCCAAGGGGAGGGGTTCTATCAGCCCCAGCATTTT. Translating gives CASSQGEGFYQPQHF. This chain connects TRBV4-2 to TRBJ1-5, with D maybe TRBD1 (5 bases). The CDR3 has 15 amino acids. The germline V gene has CDR1 LGHNA and CDR2 YNFKEQ. Trimming shortened V by 1 base and J by 5 bases, and 12 bases separated the two germline ends.

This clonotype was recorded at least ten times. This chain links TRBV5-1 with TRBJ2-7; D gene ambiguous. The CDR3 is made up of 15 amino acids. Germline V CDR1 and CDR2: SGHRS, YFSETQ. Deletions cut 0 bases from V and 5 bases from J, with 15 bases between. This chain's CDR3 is CASSLGHRSSNEQYF. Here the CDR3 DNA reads TGCGCCAGCAGCTTGGGCCATCGCTCAAGTAACGAGCAGTACTTC.

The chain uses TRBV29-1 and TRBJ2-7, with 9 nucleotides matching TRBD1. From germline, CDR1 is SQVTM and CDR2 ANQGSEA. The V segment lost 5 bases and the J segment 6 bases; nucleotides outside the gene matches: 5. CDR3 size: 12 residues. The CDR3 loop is CSVPTGGGEQYF. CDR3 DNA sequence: TGCAGCGTTCCGACAGGGGGGGGCGAGCAGTACTTC.

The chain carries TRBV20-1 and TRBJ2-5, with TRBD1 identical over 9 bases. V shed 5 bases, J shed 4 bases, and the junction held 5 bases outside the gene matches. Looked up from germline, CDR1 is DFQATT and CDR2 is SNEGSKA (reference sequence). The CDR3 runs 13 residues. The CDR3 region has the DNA TGCAGTGCTTCTACAGGGGGCATAGAGACCCAGTACTTC. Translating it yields CSASTGGIETQYF.

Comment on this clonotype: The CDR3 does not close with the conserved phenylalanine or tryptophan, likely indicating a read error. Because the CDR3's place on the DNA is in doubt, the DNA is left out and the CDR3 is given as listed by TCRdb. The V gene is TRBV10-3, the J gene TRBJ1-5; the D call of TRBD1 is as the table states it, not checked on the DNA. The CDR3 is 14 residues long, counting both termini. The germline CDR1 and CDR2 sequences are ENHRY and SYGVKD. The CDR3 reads CASSGTAINQPQHS.

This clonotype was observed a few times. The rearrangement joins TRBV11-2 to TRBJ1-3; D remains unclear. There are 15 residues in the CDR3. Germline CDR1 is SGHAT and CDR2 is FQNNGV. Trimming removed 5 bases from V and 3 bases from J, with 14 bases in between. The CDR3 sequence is CASSQGGGFGNTIYF. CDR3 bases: TGTGCCAGCAGCCAAGGTGGAGGGTTTGGAAACACCATATATTTT. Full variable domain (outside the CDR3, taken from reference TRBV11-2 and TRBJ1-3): EAGVAQSPRYKIIEKRQSVAFWCNPISGHATLYWYQQILGQGPKLLIQFQNNGVVDDSQLPKDRFSAERLKGVDSTLKIQPAKLEDSAVYLCASSQGGGFGNTIYFGEGSWLTVV.

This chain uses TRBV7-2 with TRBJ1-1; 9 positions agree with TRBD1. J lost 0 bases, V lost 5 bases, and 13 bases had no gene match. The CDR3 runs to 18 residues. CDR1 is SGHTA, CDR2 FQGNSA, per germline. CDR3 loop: CASSSRDRAGSLNTEAFF. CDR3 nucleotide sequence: TGTGCCAGCAGCAGCCGGGACAGGGCAGGTTCCTTGAACACTGAAGCTTTCTTT.

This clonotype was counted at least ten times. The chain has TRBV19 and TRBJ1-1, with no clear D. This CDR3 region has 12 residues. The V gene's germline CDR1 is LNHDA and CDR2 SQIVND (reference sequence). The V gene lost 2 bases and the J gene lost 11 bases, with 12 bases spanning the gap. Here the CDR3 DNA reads TGTGCCAGTAGTATAAATAAGGGATCGGCTTTCTTT. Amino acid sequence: CASSINKGSAFF.

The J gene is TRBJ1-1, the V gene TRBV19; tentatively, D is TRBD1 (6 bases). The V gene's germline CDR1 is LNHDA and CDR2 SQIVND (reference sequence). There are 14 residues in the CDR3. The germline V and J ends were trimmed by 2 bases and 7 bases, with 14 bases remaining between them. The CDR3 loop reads CASSIWVGDIEAFF. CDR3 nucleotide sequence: TGTGCCAGTAGTATATGGGTGGGGGACATTGAAGCTTTCTTT.

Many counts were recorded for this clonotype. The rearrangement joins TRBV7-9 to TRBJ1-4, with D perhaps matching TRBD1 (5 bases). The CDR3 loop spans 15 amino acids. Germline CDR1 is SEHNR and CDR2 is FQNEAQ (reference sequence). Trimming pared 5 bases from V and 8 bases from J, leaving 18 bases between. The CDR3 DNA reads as TGTGCCAGCAGCATGACAGCTCAAGTAGACGAAAAACTGTTTTTT. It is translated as CASSMTAQVDEKLFF.

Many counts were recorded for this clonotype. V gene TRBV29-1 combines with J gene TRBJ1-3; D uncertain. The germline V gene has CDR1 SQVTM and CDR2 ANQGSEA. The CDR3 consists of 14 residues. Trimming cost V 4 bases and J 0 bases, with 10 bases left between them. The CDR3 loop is CSVGFGPSGNTIYF. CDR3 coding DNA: TGCAGCGTTGGGTTCGGGCCCTCTGGAAACACCATATATTTT. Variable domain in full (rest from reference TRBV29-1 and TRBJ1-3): SAVISQKPSRDICQRGTSLTIQCQVDSQVTMMFWYRQQPGQSLTLIATANQGSEATYESGFVIDKFPISRPNLTFSTLTVSNMSPEDSSIYLCSVGFGPSGNTIYFGEGSWLTVV.

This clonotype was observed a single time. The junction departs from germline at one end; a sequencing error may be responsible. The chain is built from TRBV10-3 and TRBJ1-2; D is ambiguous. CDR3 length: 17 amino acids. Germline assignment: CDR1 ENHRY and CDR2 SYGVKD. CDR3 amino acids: CAIIESRGKASNYGCTF. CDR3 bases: TGTGCCATCATTGAGTCGAGAGGGAAGGCATCTAACTATGGCTGCACCTTC.

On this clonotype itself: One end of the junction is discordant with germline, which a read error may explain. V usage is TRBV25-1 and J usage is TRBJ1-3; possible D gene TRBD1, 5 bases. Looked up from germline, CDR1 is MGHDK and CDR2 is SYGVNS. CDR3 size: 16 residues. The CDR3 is CASSREGALSGNTIHF. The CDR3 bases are TGTGCCAGCAGCCGAGAAGGGGCCCTCTCCGGAAACACCATACATTTT.

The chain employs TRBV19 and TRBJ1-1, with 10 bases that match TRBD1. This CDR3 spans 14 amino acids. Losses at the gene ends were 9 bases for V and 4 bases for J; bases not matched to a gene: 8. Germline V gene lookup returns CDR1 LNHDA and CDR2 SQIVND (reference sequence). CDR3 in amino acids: CASHGQGGGTEAFF. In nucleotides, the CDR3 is TGTGCCAGCCACGGACAGGGGGGCGGCACTGAAGCTTTCTTT.

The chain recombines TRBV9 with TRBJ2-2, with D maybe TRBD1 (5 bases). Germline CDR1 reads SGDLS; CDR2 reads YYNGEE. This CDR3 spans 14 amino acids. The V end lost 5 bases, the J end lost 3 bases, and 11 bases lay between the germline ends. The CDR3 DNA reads TGTGCCAGCAGGCTGGGGCTACACACCGGGGAGCTGTTTTTT. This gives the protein CASRLGLHTGELFF.

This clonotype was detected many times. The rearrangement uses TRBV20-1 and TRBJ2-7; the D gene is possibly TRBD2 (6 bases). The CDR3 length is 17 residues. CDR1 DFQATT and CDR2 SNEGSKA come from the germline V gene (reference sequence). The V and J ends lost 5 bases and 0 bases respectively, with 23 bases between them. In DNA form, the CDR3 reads TGCAGTGCTTACCCCCCCGCCGCTAGCGAAAGCTCCTACGAGCAGTACTTC. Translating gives CSAYPPAASESSYEQYF.

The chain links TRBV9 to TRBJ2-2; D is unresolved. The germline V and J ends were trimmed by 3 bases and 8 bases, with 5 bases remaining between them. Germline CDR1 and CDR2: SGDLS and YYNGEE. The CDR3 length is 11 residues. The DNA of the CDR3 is TGTGCCAGCAGCGAGGAGGGGGAGCTGTTTTTT. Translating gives CASSEEGELFF.

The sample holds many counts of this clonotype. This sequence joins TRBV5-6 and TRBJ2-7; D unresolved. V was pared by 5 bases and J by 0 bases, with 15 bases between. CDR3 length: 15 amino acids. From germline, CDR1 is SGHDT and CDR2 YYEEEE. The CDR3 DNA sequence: TGTGCCAGCAGTTATAGTGTCCTAAGCTCCTACGAGCAGTACTTC. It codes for CASSYSVLSSYEQYF.

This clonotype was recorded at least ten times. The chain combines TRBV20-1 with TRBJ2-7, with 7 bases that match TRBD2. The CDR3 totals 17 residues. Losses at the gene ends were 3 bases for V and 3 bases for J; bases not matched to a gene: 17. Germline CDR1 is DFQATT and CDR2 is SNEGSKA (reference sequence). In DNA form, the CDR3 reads TGCAGTGCTAGGGTCCTTGTTGGGGCGGGAGACAGCTACGAGCAGTACTTC. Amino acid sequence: CSARVLVGAGDSYEQYF.

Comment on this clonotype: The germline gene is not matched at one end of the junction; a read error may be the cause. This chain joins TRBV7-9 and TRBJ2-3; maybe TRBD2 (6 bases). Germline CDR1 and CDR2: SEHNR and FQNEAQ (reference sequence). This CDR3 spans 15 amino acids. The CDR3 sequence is CASSLGDGSPDTQYF. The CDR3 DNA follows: TGTGCCAGCAGTTTAGGGGACGGGAGCCCAGATACGCAGTATTTT. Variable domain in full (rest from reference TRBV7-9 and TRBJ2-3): DTGVSQNPRHKITKRGQNVTFRCDPISEHNRLYWYRQTLGQGPEFLTYFQNEAQLEKSRLLSDRFSAERPKGSFSTLEIQRTEQGDSAMYLCASSLGDGSPDTQYFGPGTRLTVL.

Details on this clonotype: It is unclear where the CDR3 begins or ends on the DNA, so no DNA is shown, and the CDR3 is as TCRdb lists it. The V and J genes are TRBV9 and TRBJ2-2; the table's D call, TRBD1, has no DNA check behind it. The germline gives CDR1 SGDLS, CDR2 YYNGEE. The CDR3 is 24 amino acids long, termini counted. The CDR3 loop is CASTNQTSMYLCALLSRGTGELFF.

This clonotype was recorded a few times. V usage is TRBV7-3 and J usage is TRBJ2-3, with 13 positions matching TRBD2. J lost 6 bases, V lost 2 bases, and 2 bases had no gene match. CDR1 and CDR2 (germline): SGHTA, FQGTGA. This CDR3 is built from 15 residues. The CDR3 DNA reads TGTGCCAGCAGCTTAGGACTAGCGGGAGTGGATACGCAGTATTTT. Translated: CASSLGLAGVDTQYF. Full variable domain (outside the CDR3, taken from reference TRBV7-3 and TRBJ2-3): GAGVSQTPSNKVTEKGKYVELRCDPISGHTALYWYRQSLGQGPEFLIYFQGTGAADDSGLPNDRFFAVRPEGSVSTLKIQRTERGDSAVYLCASSLGLAGVDTQYFGPGTRLTVL.

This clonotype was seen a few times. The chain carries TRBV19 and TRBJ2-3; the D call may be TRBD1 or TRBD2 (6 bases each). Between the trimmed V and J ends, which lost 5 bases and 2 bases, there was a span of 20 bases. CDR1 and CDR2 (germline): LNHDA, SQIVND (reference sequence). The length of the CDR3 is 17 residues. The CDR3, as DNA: TGTGCCAGTAGTCGGGGGCGCCATATCGACTTCACAGATACGCAGTATTTT. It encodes CASSRGRHIDFTDTQYF.